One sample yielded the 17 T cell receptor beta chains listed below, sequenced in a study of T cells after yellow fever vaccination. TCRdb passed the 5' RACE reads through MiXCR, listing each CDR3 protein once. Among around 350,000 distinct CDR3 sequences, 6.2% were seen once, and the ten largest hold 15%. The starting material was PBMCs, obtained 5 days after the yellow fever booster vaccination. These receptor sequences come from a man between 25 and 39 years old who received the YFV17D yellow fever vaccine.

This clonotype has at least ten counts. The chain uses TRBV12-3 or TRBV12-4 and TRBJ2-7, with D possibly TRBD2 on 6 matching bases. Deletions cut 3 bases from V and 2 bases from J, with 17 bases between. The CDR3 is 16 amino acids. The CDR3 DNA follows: TGTGCCAGCAGTTTGATCGCGGGGAAGACTACCTACGAGCAGTACTTC. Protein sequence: CASSLIAGKTTYEQYF.

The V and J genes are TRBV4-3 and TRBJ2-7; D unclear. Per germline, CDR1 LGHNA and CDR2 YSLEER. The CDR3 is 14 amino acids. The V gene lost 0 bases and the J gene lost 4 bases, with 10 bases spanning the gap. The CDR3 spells CASSQDSAGYEQYF. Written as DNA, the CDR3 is TGCGCCAGCAGCCAAGATTCTGCCGGGTACGAGCAGTACTTC.

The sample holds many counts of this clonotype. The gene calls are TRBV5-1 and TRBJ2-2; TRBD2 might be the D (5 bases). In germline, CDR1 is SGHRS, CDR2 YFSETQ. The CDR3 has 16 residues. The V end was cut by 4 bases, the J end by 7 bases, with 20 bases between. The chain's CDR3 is CASSPLGSTGNGELFF. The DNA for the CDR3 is TGCGCCAGCAGCCCCTTAGGGTCTACGGGGAACGGGGAGCTGTTTTTT. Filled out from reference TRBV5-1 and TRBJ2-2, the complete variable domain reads KAGVTQTPRYLIKTRGQQVTLSCSPISGHRSVSWYQQTPGQGLQFLFEYFSETQRNKGNFPGRFSGRQFSNSRSEMNVSTLELGDSALYLCASSPLGSTGNGELFFGEGSRLTVL.

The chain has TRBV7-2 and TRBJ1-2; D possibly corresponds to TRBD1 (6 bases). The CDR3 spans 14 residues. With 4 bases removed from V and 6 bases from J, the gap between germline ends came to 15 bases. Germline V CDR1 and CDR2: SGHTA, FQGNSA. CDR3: CASSSGQRRDGYTF. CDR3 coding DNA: TGTGCCAGCAGCTCTGGACAGAGACGGGATGGCTACACCTTC.

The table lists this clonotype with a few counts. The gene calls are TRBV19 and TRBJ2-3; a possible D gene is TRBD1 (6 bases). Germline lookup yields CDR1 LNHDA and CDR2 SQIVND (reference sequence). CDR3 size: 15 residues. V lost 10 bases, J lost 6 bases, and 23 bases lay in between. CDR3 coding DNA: TGTGCCACCTCGCTACAGGGCCTCCAGTACGATACGCAGTATTTT. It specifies CATSLQGLQYDTQYF.

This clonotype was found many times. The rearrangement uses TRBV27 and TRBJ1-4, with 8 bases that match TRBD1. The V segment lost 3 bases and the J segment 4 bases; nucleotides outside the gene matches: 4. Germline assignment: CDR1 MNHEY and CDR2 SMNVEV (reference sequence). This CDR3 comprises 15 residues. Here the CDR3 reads CASSFSGQVNEKLFF. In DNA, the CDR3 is TGTGCCAGCAGTTTCTCGGGACAGGTTAATGAAAAACTGTTTTTT.

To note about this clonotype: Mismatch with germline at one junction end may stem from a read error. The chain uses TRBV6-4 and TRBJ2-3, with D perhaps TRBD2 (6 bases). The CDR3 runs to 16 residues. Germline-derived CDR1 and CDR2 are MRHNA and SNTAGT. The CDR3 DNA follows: TGTACCAGCTGTTTTAGGAGTAGCGGAAACACAGATACGCAGTATTTT. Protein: CTSCFRSSGNTDTQYF.

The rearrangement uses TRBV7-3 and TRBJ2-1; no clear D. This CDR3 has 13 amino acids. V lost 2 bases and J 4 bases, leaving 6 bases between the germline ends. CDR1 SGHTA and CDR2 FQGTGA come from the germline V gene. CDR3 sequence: CASSLWAYNEQFF. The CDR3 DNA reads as TGTGCCAGCAGCTTATGGGCTTACAATGAGCAGTTCTTC.

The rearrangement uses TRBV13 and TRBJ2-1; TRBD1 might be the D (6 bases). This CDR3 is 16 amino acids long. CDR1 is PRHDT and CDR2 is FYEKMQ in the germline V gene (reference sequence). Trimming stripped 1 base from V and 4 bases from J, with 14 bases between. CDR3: CASSLVASQGYNEQFF. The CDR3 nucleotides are TGTGCCAGCAGCTTAGTGGCTAGTCAGGGGTACAATGAGCAGTTCTTC.

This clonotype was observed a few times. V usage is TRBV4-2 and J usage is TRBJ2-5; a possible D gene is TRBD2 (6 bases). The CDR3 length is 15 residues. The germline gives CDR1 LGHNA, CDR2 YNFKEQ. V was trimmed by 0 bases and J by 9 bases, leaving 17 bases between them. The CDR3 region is CASSQDEGGRGSQYF. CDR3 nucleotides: TGTGCCAGCAGCCAAGATGAGGGAGGACGAGGATCCCAGTACTTC.

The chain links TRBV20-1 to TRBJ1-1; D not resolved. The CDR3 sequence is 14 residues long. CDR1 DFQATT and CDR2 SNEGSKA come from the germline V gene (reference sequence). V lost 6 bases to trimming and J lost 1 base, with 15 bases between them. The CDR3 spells CSASWTRGNTEAFF. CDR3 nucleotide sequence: TGCAGTGCCTCCTGGACTCGAGGGAACACTGAAGCTTTCTTT.

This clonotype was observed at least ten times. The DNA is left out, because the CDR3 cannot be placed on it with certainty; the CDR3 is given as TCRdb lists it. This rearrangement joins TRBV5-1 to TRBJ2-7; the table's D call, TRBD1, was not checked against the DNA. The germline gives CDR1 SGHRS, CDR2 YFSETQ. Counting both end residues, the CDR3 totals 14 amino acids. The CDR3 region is CASSFLWQGNEQYF.

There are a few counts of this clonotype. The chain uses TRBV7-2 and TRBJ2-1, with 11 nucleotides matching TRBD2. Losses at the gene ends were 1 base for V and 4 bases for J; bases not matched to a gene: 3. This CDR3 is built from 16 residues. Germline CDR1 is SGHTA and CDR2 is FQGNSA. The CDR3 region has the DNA TGTGCCAGCAGCTTAGGAGTAGCGGGAGGGTACAATGAGCAGTTCTTC. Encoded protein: CASSLGVAGGYNEQFF. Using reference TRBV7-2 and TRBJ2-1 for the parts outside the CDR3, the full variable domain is GAGVSQSPSNKVTEKGKDVELRCDPISGHTALYWYRQSLGQGLEFLIYFQGNSAPDKSGLPSDRFSAERTGGSVSTLTIQRTQQEDSAVYLCASSLGVAGGYNEQFFGPGTRLTVL.

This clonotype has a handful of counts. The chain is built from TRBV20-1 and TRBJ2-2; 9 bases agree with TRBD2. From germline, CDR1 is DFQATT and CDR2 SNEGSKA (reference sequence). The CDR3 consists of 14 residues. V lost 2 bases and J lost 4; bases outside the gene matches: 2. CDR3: CSARLAGPTGELFF. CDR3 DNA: TGCAGTGCTAGACTAGCGGGGCCCACCGGGGAGCTGTTTTTT.

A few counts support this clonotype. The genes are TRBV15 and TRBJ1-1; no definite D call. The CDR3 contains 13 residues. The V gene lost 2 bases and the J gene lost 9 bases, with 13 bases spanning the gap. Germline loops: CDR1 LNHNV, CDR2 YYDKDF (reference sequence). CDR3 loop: CATSRPPGWKAFF. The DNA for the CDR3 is TGTGCCACCAGCAGACCGCCGGGGTGGAAAGCTTTCTTT.

CDR3 coding DNA: TGTGCCAGCAGCTTAGGCAGCCAGGGGCCAGCTTTCTTT. Its translation is CASSLGSQGPAFF. The rearrangement joins TRBV7-2 to TRBJ1-1, with a weak D call TRBD1 (6 bases). This CDR3 comprises 13 residues. V was clipped by 1 base and J by 10 bases, with 13 bases between them. The germline V gene encodes CDR1 SGHTA and CDR2 FQGNSA. The variable domain in full, with the rest retrieved from reference TRBV7-2 and TRBJ1-1, is GAGVSQSPSNKVTEKGKDVELRCDPISGHTALYWYRQSLGQGLEFLIYFQGNSAPDKSGLPSDRFSAERTGGSVSTLTIQRTQQEDSAVYLCASSLGSQGPAFFGQGTRLTVV.

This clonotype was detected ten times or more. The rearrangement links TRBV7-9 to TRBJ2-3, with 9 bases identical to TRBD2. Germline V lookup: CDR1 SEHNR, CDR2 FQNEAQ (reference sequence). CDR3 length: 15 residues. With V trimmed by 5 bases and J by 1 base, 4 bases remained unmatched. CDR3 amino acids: CASSPAGGGTDTQYF. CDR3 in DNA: TGTGCCAGCAGCCCTGCGGGAGGGGGCACAGATACGCAGTATTTT.